The clone carrying this T cell receptor (beta chain) occurred many times. Its antigen is not known. The CDR3 is cut off 3 residues early in the read; its end comes from the germline J gene. Trimming shortened V by 6 bases and J by 2 bases, and 12 bases separated the two germline ends. Per the germline V gene, CDR1 is MNHEY and CDR2 is SVGEGT. The CDR3 has 14 residues. This record belongs to a study of T cell clonality in common variable immunodeficiency. Study observations and caveats: What drives increased CVID clonality needs T cell subpopulation sequencing.

Assay: immunoSEQ multiplex PCR; the TCRdb copy retains only in-frame clones and omits some. The sample lists around 50,000 clones, none appearing once, the ten largest making up more than 1.5%. The TCR originated in a person aged 18-69 years in good health. Sequencing was done on a sample of peripheral blood mononuclear cells. The chain joins TRBV6-2 or TRBV6-3 to TRBJ2-3, with D perhaps matching TRBD2 (6 bases). CDR3 DNA (partial): TGTGCCAGCAGAAGGGACTCATACACAGATACG. Translated, it gives CASRRDSYTDT. The whole CDR3 reads CASRRDSYTDTQYF.